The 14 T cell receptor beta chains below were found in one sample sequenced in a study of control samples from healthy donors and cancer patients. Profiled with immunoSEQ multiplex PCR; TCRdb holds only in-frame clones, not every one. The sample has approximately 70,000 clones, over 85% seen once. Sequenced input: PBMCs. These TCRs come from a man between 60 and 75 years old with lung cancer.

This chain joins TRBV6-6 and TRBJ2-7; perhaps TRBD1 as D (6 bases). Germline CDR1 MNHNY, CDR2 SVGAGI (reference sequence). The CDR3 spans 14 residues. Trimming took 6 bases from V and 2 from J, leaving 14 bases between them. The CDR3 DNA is TGTGCCAGCAGACCGCAGGGGATTCCCTACGAGCAGTACTTC. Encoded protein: CASRPQGIPYEQYF.

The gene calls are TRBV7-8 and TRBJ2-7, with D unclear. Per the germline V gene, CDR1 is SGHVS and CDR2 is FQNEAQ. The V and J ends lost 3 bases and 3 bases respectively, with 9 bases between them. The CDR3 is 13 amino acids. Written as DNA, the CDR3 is TGTGCCAGCAGCTTGGGCCAACACTACGAGCAGTACGTC. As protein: CASSLGQHYEQYV.

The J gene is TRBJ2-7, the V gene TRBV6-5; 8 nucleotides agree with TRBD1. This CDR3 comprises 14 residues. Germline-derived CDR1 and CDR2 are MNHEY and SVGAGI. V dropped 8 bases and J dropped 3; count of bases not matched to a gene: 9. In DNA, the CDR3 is TGTGCCAGCGGAACATCAGGGGGCTTCTACGAGCAGTACTTC. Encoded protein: CASGTSGGFYEQYF.

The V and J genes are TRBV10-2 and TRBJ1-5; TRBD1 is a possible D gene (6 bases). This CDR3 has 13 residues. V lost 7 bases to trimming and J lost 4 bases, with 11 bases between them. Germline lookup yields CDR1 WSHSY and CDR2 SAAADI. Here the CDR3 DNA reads TGCGCCAGCATGGACAGAGCTAATCAGCCCCAGCATTTT. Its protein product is CASMDRANQPQHF.

CDR3: CANKRGLREETQYF. CDR3 nucleotides: TGTGCCAATAAAAGGGGGCTAAGGGAAGAGACCCAGTACTTC. The V gene is TRBV7-9, the J gene TRBJ2-5; 7 nucleotides agree with TRBD1. Germline CDR1 is SEHNR and CDR2 is FQNEAQ (reference sequence). The V gene end was trimmed by 10 bases and the J gene end by 3 bases; junction bases not matched to a gene: 11. CDR3 length: 14 amino acids.

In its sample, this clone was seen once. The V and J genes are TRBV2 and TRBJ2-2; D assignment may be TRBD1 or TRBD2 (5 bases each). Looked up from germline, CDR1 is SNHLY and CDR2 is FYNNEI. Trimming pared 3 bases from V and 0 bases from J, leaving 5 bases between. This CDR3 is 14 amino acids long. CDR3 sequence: CASSEGANTGELFF. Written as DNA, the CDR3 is TGTGCCAGCAGTGAGGGGGCGAACACCGGGGAGCTGTTTTTT.

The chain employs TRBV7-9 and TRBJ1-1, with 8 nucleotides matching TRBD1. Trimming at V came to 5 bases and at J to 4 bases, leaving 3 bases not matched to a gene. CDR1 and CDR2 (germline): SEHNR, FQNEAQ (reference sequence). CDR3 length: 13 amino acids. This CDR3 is CASSVTGGTEAFF. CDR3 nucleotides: TGTGCCAGCAGCGTTACAGGGGGCACTGAAGCTTTCTTT.

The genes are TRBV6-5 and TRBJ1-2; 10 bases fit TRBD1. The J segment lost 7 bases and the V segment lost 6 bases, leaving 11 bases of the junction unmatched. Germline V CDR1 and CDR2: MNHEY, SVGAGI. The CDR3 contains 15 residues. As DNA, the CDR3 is TGTGCCAGCAGCCAAATTACAAGGACAGGGGGTGGCTACACCTTC. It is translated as CASSQITRTGGGYTF.

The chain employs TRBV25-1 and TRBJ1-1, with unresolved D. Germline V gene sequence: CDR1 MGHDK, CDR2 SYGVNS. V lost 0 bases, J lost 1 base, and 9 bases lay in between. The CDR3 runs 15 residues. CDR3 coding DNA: TGTGCCAGCAGTGAATATGGACGGTCGAACACTGAAGCTTTCTTT. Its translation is CASSEYGRSNTEAFF.

The CDR3 protein is CASSQGGDGNQPQHF. Here the CDR3 DNA reads TGTGCCAGCAGCCAAGGAGGGGATGGCAATCAGCCCCAGCATTTT. This chain joins TRBV3-1 (or the pseudogene TRBV3-2) and TRBJ1-5, with D possibly TRBD1 on 5 matching bases. This CDR3 is 15 amino acids long. Germline V gene lookup returns CDR1 LGHDT and CDR2 YNNKEL (reference sequence). The V gene lost 1 base and the J gene lost 2 bases, with 9 bases spanning the gap.

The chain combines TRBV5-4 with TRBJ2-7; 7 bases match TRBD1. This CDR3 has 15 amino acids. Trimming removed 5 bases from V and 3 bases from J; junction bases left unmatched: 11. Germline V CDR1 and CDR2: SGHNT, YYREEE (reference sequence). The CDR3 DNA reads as TGTGCCAGCAGTTCTAGACAGGGCGTTTTCTACGAGCAGTACTTC. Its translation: CASSSRQGVFYEQYF.

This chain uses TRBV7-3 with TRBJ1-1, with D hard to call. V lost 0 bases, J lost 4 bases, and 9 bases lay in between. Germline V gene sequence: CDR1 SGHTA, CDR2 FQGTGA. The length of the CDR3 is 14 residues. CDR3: CASSLTGGATEAFF. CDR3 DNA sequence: TGTGCCAGCAGCTTAACAGGTGGAGCCACTGAAGCTTTCTTT.

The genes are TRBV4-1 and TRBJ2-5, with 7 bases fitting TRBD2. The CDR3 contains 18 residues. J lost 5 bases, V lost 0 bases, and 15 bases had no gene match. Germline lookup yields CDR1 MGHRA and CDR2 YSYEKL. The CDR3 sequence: CASSQEGLADSGGETQYF. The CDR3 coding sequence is TGCGCCAGCAGCCAAGAAGGGCTAGCGGACTCAGGAGGGGAGACCCAGTACTTC.

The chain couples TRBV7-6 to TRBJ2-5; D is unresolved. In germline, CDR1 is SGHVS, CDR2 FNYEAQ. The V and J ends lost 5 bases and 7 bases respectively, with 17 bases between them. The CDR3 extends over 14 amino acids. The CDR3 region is CASSRTVFKGTQYF. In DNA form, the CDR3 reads TGTGCCAGCAGCCGGACCGTCTTCAAGGGGACCCAGTACTTC.